The 27 T cell receptor beta chains in this list originate from one sample, sequenced in a study of T cell repertoires and HLA-DP antigens. Method: immunoSEQ multiplex PCR; TCRdb's copy keeps in-frame clones and lacks some. The data contain more than 90,000 clones, roughly 92% of them singletons. Their cognate antigens are unknown. Sequencing input: CD4+ T cells from PBMCs. The receptors here all came from a woman aged 18-35 years in good health and CMV-seronegative.

J is TRBJ1-2 and V is TRBV19, with TRBD1 matching 8 bases. Unmatched junction bases numbered 12, after V lost 2 bases and J lost 1 base. Germline V gene sequence: CDR1 LNHDA, CDR2 SQIVND (reference sequence). The CDR3 consists of 18 residues. The CDR3: CASSILFRGRQLNYGYTF. CDR3 DNA sequence: TGTGCCAGTAGTATACTTTTCAGGGGGCGTCAACTTAACTATGGCTACACCTTC.

V gene TRBV7-8 combines with J gene TRBJ1-2; D not certain. Trimming cost V 2 bases and J 7 bases, with 17 bases left between them. CDR3 length equals 15 residues. Looked up from germline, CDR1 is SGHVS and CDR2 is FQNEAQ. CDR3 sequence: CASSLRLGPDIGYTF. As DNA, the CDR3 is TGTGCCAGCAGCTTACGGCTGGGCCCTGACATTGGCTACACCTTC.

V gene TRBV7-9 combines with J gene TRBJ2-3; TRBD2 aligns across 10 bases. V was clipped by 5 bases and J by 6 bases; unmatched bases: 5. Germline-derived CDR1 and CDR2 are SEHNR and FQNEAQ (reference sequence). The CDR3 length is 14 residues. CDR3 sequence reads: CASSRFSGGDTQYF. CDR3 sequence (DNA): TGTGCCAGCAGCCGTTTTAGCGGGGGGGATACGCAGTATTTT. The whole variable domain, filled in from reference TRBV7-9 and TRBJ2-3, reads DTGVSQNPRHKITKRGQNVTFRCDPISEHNRLYWYRQTLGQGPEFLTYFQNEAQLEKSRLLSDRFSAERPKGSFSTLEIQRTEQGDSAMYLCASSRFSGGDTQYFGPGTRLTVL.

The rearrangement links TRBV18 to TRBJ1-5; D gene unclear. Germline V gives CDR1 KGHSH, CDR2 LQKENI. V lost 5 bases to trimming and J lost 2 bases, with 19 bases between them. The length of the CDR3 is 17 residues. The CDR3 here is CASSSLNLVGGNQPQHF. In DNA, the CDR3 is TGTGCCAGCTCATCGTTGAATCTAGTTGGAGGCAATCAGCCCCAGCATTTT.

The V gene is TRBV5-8, the J gene TRBJ2-7; D assignment may be TRBD1 or TRBD2 (5 bases each). Trimming stripped 4 bases from V and 7 bases from J, with 21 bases between. Germline CDR1 and CDR2: SGHTS and YDEGEE. CDR3 length: 15 amino acids. CDR3 DNA sequence: TGTGCCAGCAGCCCCGAGGGACCCGGAGAAGGAGAGCAGTACTTC. This encodes CASSPEGPGEGEQYF.

The genes are TRBV18 and TRBJ2-5, with D unclear. The length of the CDR3 is 14 residues. CDR1 and CDR2 from the germline V gene are KGHSH and LQKENI. Trimming took 2 bases from V and 4 from J, leaving 11 bases between them. CDR3 in DNA: TGTGCCAGCTCACCAGGGGTAGTCGGAGAGACCCAGTACTTC. Protein product: CASSPGVVGETQYF.

This chain joins TRBV7-3 and TRBJ2-1; 9 nucleotides match TRBD2. The CDR3 has 15 residues. CDR1 and CDR2 from the germline V gene are SGHTA and FQGTGA. With 6 bases clipped from V and 2 bases from J, the junction kept 5 bases outside the gene matches. CDR3 loop: CASSLGLAPYNEQFF. The CDR3 region has the DNA TGTGCCAGCAGTTTGGGACTAGCTCCCTACAATGAGCAGTTCTTC.

This chain connects TRBV4-3 to TRBJ1-5; D is uncertain. V lost 0 bases, J lost 7 bases, and 7 bases lay in between. The CDR3 is made up of 13 amino acids. Germline V lookup: CDR1 LGHNA, CDR2 YSLEER. CDR3 nucleotide sequence: TGCGCCAGCAGCCAAGATCGTCTCCAGCCCCAGCATTTT. Encoded protein: CASSQDRLQPQHF.

The rearrangement uses TRBV29-1 and TRBJ2-1, with D perhaps given as TRBD1 or TRBD2 (5 bases each). The CDR3 sequence is 13 residues long. The V end was cut by 7 bases, the J end by 0 bases, with 10 bases between. CDR1 is SQVTM and CDR2 is ANQGSEA in the germline V gene. The CDR3 DNA sequence: TGCAGCGGTGGGGACCGCTCCTACAATGAGCAGTTCTTC. This sequence encodes CSGGDRSYNEQFF.

This clone showed up just once. The chain recombines TRBV5-1 with TRBJ2-5; D could derive from TRBD1 or TRBD2 (5 bases each). Germline-derived CDR1 and CDR2 are SGHRS and YFSETQ. V lost 4 bases and J 2 bases, leaving 15 bases between the germline ends. The CDR3 runs 15 residues. This chain's CDR3 is CASSTGLAGQETQYF. In DNA form, the CDR3 reads TGCGCCAGCAGCACTGGACTGGCAGGGCAAGAGACCCAGTACTTC.

The V gene is TRBV28, the J gene TRBJ2-6, with 10 bases lining up with TRBD2. The V and J ends lost 6 bases and 2 bases, in that order; junction bases with no gene match: 7. The CDR3 has 17 residues. CDR1 is MDHEN and CDR2 is SYDVKM in the germline V gene. The CDR3, as DNA: TGTGCCAGCAGAACAAGCGGGAGGGTCGCTGGGGCCAACGTCCTGACTTTC. Its translation: CASRTSGRVAGANVLTF.

V and J are TRBV19 and TRBJ1-2; D is undetermined. Germline assignment: CDR1 LNHDA and CDR2 SQIVND (reference sequence). The CDR3 loop spans 13 amino acids. Between the trimmed V and J ends, which lost 7 bases and 5 bases, there was a span of 14 bases. The CDR3 coding sequence is TGTGCCAGTAAGACGGACCCTCTGTATGGCTACACCTTC. Protein: CASKTDPLYGYTF.

The chain uses TRBV28 and TRBJ2-2; TRBD1 matches 7 bases. The V segment lost 2 bases and the J segment 1 base; nucleotides outside the gene matches: 4. This CDR3 contains 16 residues. In germline, CDR1 is MDHEN, CDR2 SYDVKM. Here the CDR3 DNA reads TGTGCCAGCAGTTTACGGTACAGGGGGAACACCGGGGAGCTGTTTTTT. Amino acid sequence: CASSLRYRGNTGELFF.

The V gene is TRBV7-2, the J gene TRBJ2-5; D is unclear. The germline CDR1 and CDR2 sequences are SGHTA and FQGNSA. Deletions cut 3 bases from V and 4 bases from J, with 6 bases between. The CDR3 runs to 12 residues. CDR3 amino acids: CASSFFRETQYF. Here the CDR3 DNA reads TGTGCCAGCAGCTTTTTTAGAGAGACCCAGTACTTC. Supplemented by reference TRBV7-2 and TRBJ2-5, the full variable domain reads GAGVSQSPSNKVTEKGKDVELRCDPISGHTALYWYRQSLGQGLEFLIYFQGNSAPDKSGLPSDRFSAERTGGSVSTLTIQRTQQEDSAVYLCASSFFRETQYFGPGTRLLVL.

The chain has TRBV7-2 and TRBJ2-1, with D hard to call. Trimming removed 7 bases at V and 8 bases at J, with 15 bases between. Germline CDR1 reads SGHTA; CDR2 reads FQGNSA. The CDR3 is made up of 13 amino acids. CDR3 sequence reads: CASKRWVADEQFF. The CDR3 nucleotides are TGTGCCAGCAAGAGGTGGGTGGCGGATGAGCAGTTCTTC.

The rearrangement links TRBV6-6 to TRBJ2-1; 10 bases map to TRBD2. The ends lost 5 bases at V and 4 bases at J; junction bases unmatched: 5. The CDR3 sequence is 15 residues long. Looked up from germline, CDR1 is MNHNY and CDR2 is SVGAGI (reference sequence). CDR3: CASSIAGGGYNEQFF. CDR3 DNA: TGTGCCAGCAGTATAGCGGGGGGTGGATACAATGAGCAGTTCTTC.

This chain connects TRBV19 to TRBJ1-2; 8 nucleotides agree with TRBD1. The CDR3 is 15 residues long. CDR1 is LNHDA, CDR2 SQIVND, per germline (reference sequence). J was trimmed by 7 bases and V by 3 bases; bases with no gene match: 10. The CDR3 nucleotides read TGTGCCAGTAGTATTGGACAGGGAAGGAACCTTGGCTACACCTTC. Protein: CASSIGQGRNLGYTF.

The chain employs TRBV7-2 and TRBJ1-3; D uncertain. CDR1 is SGHTA, CDR2 FQGNSA, per germline. CDR3 length: 15 amino acids. V was cut by 5 bases and J by 4 bases, with 15 bases left in between. The CDR3 spells CASSPHGVAGNTIYF. For the CDR3, the DNA is TGTGCCAGCAGCCCCCATGGGGTAGCGGGAAACACCATATATTTT. The full variable domain, in which reference TRBV7-2 and TRBJ1-3 provide the parts outside the CDR3, is GAGVSQSPSNKVTEKGKDVELRCDPISGHTALYWYRQSLGQGLEFLIYFQGNSAPDKSGLPSDRFSAERTGGSVSTLTIQRTQQEDSAVYLCASSPHGVAGNTIYFGEGSWLTVV.

This chain uses TRBV4-2 with TRBJ1-6; D not certain. Trimming pared 5 bases from V and 10 bases from J, leaving 18 bases between. The CDR3 consists of 15 residues. Germline V CDR1 and CDR2: LGHNA, YNFKEQ. The CDR3 sequence is CASSDLSGGGSPLHF. The CDR3 bases are TGTGCCAGCAGCGACTTATCGGGTGGTGGGTCACCCCTCCACTTT.

The chain is built from TRBV4-1 and TRBJ2-3, with TRBD2 matching over 8 bases. CDR1 and CDR2 from the germline V gene are MGHRA and YSYEKL. V lost 4 bases to trimming and J lost 6 bases; unmatched junction nucleotides: 15. CDR3 size: 17 residues. CDR3 DNA: TGCGCCAGCAGCCCACCCGCGGGACTAGACAGTGGTGATACGCAGTATTTT. It specifies CASSPPAGLDSGDTQYF.

The chain joins TRBV28 to TRBJ2-1, with D unclear. V was trimmed by 8 bases and J by 4 bases, leaving 15 bases between them. Per the germline V gene, CDR1 is MDHEN and CDR2 is SYDVKM. This CDR3 contains 14 residues. The CDR3 DNA reads as TGTGCCAGCCGCCTCCCAGCGAAATACAATGAGCAGTTCTTC. It translates to CASRLPAKYNEQFF.

The CDR3 region is CASSHGGSSYNSPLHF. The CDR3 bases are TGTGCCAGTAGCCACGGGGGTAGCTCCTATAATTCACCCCTCCACTTT. The J gene is TRBJ1-6, the V gene TRBV19, with a tentative D call TRBD1 (5 bases). The CDR3 loop spans 16 amino acids. The V and J ends lost 6 bases and 0 bases respectively, with 12 bases between them. Germline V lookup: CDR1 LNHDA, CDR2 SQIVND (reference sequence).

The count of this clone is one. The chain joins TRBV4-1 to TRBJ2-4; D assignment may be TRBD1 or TRBD2 (5 bases each). Germline V gene data show CDR1 as MGHRA and CDR2 as YSYEKL. Trimming cost V 1 base and J 5 bases, with 18 bases left between them. This CDR3 has 17 amino acids. CDR3 sequence (DNA): TGCGCCAGCAGCCAAGGCAGGGCCCGAGGGTTTGAAAACATTCAGTACTTC. Encoded protein: CASSQGRARGFENIQYF.

A single count supports this clone. The chain uses TRBV7-2 and TRBJ1-3; 7 nucleotides agree with TRBD1. The germline gives CDR1 SGHTA, CDR2 FQGNSA. With V trimmed by 5 bases and J by 0 bases, 7 bases remained unmatched. This CDR3 is 16 amino acids long. The CDR3 protein is CASSPGQFLSGNTIYF. CDR3 in DNA: TGTGCCAGCAGCCCGGGACAGTTCCTCTCTGGAAACACCATATATTTT.

The chain links TRBV27 to TRBJ1-1, with D unclear. This CDR3 is 16 amino acids long. With 2 bases removed from V and 0 bases from J, the gap between germline ends came to 13 bases. From germline, CDR1 is MNHEY and CDR2 SMNVEV (reference sequence). DNA of the CDR3: TGTGCCAGCAGTTTAAGGCGAGGACTCATGAACACTGAAGCTTTCTTT. Residues: CASSLRRGLMNTEAFF.

This chain joins TRBV5-1 and TRBJ2-3, with D possibly TRBD1 on 6 matching bases. The V end lost 0 bases, the J end lost 1 base, and 12 bases lay between the germline ends. This CDR3 has 16 residues. Germline CDR1 reads SGHRS; CDR2 reads YFSETQ. DNA of the CDR3: TGCGCCAGCAGCTTGGGGACAGCCTGGGGCACAGATACGCAGTATTTT. This sequence encodes CASSLGTAWGTDTQYF.

This chain links TRBV7-3 with TRBJ2-2, with 11 bases aligning to TRBD1. CDR1 and CDR2 from the germline V gene are SGHTA and FQGTGA. CDR3 size: 15 residues. The junction had 2 bases not matched to a gene; V was cut back by 4 bases and J by 4 bases. The CDR3 loop reads CASSSGTGGTGELFF. The CDR3 region has the DNA TGTGCCAGCAGCTCCGGGACAGGGGGCACCGGGGAGCTGTTTTTT.